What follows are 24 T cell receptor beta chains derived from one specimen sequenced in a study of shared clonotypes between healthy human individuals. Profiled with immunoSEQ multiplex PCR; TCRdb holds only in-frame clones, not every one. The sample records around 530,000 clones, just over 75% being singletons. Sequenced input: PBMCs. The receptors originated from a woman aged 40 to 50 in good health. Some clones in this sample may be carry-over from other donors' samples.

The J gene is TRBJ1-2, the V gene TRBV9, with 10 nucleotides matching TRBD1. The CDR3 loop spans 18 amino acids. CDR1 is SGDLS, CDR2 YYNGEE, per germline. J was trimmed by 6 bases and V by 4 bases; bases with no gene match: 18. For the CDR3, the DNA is TGTGCCAGCAGCTCGAGCGAAGCCGGGACAGGGGTCTTCCATGGCTACACCTTC. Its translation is CASSSSEAGTGVFHGYTF.

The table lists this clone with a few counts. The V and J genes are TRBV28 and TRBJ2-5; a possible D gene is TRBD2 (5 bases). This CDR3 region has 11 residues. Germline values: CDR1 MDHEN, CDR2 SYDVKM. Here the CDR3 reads CAGGAQETQYF. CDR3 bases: TGTGCAGGAGGAGCCCAAGAGACCCAGTACTTC.

The CDR3 coding sequence is TGCGCCAGCACCCAGGGCGGAGAGACCCAGTACTTC. This codes for CASTQGGETQYF. The chain employs TRBV5-1 and TRBJ2-5, with D possibly being TRBD1 (5 bases). Trimming shortened V by 6 bases and J by 4 bases, and 10 bases separated the two germline ends. From germline, CDR1 is SGHRS and CDR2 YFSETQ. This CDR3 region has 12 residues.

This CDR3 is CASSLRQVAEAFF. The CDR3 nucleotides read TGTGCCAGCAGCTTACGACAGGTCGCGGAAGCTTTCTTT. This sequence joins TRBV5-8 and TRBJ1-1, with D maybe TRBD1 (6 bases). V lost 2 bases and J 8 bases, leaving 13 bases between the germline ends. Germline values: CDR1 SGHTS, CDR2 YDEGEE. The CDR3 consists of 13 residues.

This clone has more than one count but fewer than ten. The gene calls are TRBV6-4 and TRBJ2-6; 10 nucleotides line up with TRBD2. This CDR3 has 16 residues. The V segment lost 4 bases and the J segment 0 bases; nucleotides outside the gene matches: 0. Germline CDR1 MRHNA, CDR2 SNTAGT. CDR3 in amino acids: CASSGTSGSGANVLTF. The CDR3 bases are TGTGCCAGCAGTGGGACTAGCGGCTCTGGGGCCAACGTCCTGACTTTC.

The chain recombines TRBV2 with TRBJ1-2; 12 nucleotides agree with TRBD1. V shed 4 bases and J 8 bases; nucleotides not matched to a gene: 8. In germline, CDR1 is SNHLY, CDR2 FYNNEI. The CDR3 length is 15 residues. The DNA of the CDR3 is TGTGCCAGCAGTGGGGACAGGGGGCCTACCAGGGGCTACACCTTC. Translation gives CASSGDRGPTRGYTF.

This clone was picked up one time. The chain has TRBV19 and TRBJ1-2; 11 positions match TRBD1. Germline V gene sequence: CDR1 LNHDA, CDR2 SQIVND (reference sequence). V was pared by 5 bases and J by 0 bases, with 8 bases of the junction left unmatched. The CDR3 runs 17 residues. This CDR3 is CASSPSRDRGANYGYTF. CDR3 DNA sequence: TGTGCCAGTAGTCCGTCCCGGGACAGGGGGGCTAACTATGGCTACACCTTC.

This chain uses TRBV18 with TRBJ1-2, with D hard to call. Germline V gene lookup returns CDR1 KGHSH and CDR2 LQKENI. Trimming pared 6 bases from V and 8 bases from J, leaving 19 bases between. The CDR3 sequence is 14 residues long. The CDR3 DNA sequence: TGTGCCAGCTCGGCGCCCGGAGGGTCGCGGGGCTACACCTTC. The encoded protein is CASSAPGGSRGYTF.

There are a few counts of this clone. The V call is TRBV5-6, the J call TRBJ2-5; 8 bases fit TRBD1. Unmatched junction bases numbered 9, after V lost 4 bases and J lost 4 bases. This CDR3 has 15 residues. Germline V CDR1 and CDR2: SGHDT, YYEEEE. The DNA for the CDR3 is TGTGCCAGCAGCCCTGCCCCGGACAGGGTAGAGACCCAGTACTTC. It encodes CASSPAPDRVETQYF.

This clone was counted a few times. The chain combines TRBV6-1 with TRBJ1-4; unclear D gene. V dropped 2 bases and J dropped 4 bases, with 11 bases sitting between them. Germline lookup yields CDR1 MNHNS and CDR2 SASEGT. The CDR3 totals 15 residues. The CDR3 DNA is TGTGCCAGCAGTGAAAAAAAACAGCTTAATGAAAAACTGTTTTTT. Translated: CASSEKKQLNEKLFF.

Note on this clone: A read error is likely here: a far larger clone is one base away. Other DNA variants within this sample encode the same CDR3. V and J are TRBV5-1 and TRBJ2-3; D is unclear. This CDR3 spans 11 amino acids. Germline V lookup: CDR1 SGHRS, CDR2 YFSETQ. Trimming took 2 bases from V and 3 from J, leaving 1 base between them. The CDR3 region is CASSFTDTQYF. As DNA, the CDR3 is TGCGCCAGCAGCTTTACAGATACGCAGTATTTT.

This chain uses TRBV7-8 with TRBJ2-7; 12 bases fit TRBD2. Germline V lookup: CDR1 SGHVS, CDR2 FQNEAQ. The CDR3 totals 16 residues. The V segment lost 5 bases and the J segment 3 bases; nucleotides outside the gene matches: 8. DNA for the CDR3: TGTGCCAGCAGCCGGATGAGGACTAGCGGGATCTACGAGCAGTACTTC. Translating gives CASSRMRTSGIYEQYF.

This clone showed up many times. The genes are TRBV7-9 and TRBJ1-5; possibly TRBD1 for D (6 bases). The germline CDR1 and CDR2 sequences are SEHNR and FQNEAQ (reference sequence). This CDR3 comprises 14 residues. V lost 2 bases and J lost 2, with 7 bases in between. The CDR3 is CASSLQGRNQPQHF. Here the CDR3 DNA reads TGTGCCAGCAGCTTACAGGGGCGCAATCAGCCCCAGCATTTT.

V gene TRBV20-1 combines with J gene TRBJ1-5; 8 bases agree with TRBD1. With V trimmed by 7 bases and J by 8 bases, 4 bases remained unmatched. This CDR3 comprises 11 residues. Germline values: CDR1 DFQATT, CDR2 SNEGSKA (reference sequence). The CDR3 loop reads CSDQTGEPQHF. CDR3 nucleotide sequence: TGCAGTGACCAGACAGGGGAGCCCCAGCATTTT.

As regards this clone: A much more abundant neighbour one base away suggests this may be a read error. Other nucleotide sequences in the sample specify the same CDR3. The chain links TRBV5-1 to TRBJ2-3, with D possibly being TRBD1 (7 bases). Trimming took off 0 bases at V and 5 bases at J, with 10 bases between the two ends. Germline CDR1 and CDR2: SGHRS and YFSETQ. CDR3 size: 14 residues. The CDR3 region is CASSLGQGGDTQYF. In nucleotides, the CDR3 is TGCGCCAGCAGCTTGGGGCAGGGGGGAGATACGCAGTATTTT.

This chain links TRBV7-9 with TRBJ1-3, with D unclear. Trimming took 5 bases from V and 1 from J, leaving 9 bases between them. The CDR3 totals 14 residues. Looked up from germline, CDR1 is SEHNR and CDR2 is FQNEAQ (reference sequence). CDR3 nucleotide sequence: TGTGCCAGCAGCAACGGGCAGTCTGGAAACACCATATATTTT. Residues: CASSNGQSGNTIYF.

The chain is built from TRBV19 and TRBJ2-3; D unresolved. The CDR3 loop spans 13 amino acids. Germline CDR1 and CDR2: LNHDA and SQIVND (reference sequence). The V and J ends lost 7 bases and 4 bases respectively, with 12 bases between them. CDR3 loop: CASNRLGADTQYF. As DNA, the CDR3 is TGTGCCAGTAACCGCCTCGGTGCAGATACGCAGTATTTT.

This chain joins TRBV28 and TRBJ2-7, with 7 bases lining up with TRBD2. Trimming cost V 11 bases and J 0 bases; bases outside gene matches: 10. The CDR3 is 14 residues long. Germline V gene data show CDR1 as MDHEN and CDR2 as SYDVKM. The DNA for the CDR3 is TGTGCCGTACTCGGGGGGTCCTACTCCTACGAGCAGTACTTC. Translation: CAVLGGSYSYEQYF.

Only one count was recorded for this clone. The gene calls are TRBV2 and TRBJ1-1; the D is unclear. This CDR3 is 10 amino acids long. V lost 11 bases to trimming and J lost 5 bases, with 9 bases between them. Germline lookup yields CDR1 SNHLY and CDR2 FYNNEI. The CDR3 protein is CAGSGTEAFF. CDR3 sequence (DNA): TGTGCCGGGAGTGGTACTGAAGCTTTCTTT.

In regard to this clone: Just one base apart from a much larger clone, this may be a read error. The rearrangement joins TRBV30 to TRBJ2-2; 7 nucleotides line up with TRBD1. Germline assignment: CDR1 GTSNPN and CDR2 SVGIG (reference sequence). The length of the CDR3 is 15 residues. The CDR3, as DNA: TGTGCCTGGAGTATGACGACAGGGCGTCCCGGGAAGCTGTTTTTT. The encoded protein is CAWSMTTGRPGKLFF.

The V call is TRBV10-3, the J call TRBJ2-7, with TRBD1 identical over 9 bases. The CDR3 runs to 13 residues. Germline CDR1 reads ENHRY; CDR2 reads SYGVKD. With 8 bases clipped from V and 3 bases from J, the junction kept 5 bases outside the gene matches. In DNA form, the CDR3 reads TGTGCCATCGGCGTGGACAGGGGCTACGAGCAGTACTTC. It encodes CAIGVDRGYEQYF.

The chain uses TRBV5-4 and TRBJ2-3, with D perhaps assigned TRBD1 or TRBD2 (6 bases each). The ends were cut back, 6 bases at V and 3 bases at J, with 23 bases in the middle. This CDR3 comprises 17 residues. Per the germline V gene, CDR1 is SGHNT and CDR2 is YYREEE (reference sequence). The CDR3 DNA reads TGTGCCAGCAACCTTTTTGTAGGGGGGAGCGAGACAGATACGCAGTATTTT. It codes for CASNLFVGGSETDTQYF.

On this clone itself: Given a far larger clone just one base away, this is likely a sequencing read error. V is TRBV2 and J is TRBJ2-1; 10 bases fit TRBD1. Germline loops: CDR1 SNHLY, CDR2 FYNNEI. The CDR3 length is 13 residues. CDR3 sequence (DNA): TGTGCCAACAGTGGCTCGGGACAGGGGCCCTGGTTCTTC. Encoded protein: CANSGSGQGPWFF.

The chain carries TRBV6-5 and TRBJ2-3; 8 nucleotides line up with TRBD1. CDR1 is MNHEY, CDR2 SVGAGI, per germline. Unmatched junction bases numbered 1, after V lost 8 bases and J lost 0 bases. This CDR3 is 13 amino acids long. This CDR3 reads CASGDRSTDTQYF. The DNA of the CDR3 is TGTGCCAGCGGGGACAGGAGCACAGATACGCAGTATTTT.